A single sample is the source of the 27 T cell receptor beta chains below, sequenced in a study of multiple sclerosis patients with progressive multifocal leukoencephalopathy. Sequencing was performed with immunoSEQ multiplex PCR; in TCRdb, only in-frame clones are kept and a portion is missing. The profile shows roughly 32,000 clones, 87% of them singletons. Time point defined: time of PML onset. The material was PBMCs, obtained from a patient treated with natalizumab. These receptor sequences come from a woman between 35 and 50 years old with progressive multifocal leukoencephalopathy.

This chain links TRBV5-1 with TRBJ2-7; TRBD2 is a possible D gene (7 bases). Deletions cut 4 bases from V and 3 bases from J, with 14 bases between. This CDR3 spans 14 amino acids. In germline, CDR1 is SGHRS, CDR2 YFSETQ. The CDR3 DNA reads TGCGCCAGCAGCGGGGGCGGGAGTAACTACGAGCAGTACTTC. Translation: CASSGGGSNYEQYF. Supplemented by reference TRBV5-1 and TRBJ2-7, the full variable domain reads KAGVTQTPRYLIKTRGQQVTLSCSPISGHRSVSWYQQTPGQGLQFLFEYFSETQRNKGNFPGRFSGRQFSNSRSEMNVSTLELGDSALYLCASSGGGSNYEQYFGPGTRLTVT.

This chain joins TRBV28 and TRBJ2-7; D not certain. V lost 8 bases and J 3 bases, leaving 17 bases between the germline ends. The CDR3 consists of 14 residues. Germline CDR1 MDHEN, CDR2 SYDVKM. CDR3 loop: CASGLAARVYEQYF. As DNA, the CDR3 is TGTGCCAGCGGCCTCGCGGCTAGGGTCTACGAGCAGTACTTC.

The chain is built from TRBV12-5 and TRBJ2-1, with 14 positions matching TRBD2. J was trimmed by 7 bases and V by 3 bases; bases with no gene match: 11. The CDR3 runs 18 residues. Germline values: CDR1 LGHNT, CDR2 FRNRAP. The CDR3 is CASGFGTSGRGGLNEQFF. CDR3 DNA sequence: TGTGCTAGTGGTTTCGGGACTAGCGGGAGAGGGGGGCTGAATGAGCAGTTCTTC.

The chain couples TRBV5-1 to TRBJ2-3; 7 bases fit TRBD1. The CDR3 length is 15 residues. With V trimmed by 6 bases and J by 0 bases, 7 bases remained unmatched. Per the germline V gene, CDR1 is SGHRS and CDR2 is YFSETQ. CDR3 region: CASNPRDSSTDTQYF. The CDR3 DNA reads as TGCGCCAGCAACCCGAGGGACAGCAGCACAGATACGCAGTATTTT.

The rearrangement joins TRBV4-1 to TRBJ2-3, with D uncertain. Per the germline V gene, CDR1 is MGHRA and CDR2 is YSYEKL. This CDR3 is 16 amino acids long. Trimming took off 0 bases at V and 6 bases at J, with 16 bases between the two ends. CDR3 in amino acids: CASSQDPRRQRDTQYF. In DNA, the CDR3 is TGCGCCAGCAGCCAAGATCCGCGAAGACAACGGGATACGCAGTATTTT.

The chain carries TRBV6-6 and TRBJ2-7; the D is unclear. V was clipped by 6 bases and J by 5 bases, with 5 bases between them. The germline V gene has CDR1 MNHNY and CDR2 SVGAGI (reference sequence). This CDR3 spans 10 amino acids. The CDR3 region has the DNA TGTGCCAGCAGAGATCACGAGCAGTACTTC. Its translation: CASRDHEQYF.

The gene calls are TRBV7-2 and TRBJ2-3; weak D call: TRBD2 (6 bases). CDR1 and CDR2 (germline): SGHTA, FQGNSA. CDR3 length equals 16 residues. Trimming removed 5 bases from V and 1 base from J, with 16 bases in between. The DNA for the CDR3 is TGTGCCAGCAGCCCCCTGCTAGCGACAGGCACAGATACGCAGTATTTT. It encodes CASSPLLATGTDTQYF.

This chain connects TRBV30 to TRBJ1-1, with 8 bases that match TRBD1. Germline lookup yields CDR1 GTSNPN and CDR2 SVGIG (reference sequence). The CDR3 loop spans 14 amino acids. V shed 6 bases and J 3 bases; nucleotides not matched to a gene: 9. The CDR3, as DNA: TGTGCCTGCCGAAGAACAGGGGGGTACACTGAAGCTTTCTTT. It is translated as CACRRTGGYTEAFF.

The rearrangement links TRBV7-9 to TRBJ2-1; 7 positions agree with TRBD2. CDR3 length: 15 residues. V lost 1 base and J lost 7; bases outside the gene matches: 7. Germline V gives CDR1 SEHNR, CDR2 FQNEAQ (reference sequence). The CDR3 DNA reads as TGTGCCAGCAGCTTAGTAGTGGGAGGGCCGAATGAGCAGTTCTTC. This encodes CASSLVVGGPNEQFF.

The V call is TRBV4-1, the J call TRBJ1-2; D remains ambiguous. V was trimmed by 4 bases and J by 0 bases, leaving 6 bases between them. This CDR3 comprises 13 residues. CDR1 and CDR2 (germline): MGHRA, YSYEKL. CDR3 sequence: CASSRSANYGYTF. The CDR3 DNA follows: TGCGCCAGCAGCCGATCGGCTAACTATGGCTACACCTTC.

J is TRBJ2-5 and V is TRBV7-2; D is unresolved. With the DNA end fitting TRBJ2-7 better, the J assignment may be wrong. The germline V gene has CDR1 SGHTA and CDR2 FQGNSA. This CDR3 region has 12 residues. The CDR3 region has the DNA TGTGCCAGCAGCTTAGCGCGGAACGAGCAGTACTTC. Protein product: CASSLARNEQYF.

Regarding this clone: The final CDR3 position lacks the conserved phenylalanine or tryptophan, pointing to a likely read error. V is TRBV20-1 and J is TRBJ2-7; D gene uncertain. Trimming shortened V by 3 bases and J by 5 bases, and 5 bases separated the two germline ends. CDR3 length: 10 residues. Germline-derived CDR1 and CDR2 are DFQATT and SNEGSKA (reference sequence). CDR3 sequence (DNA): TGCAGTGCTAGGGACCACGAGCAGTACCTC. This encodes CSARDHEQYL.

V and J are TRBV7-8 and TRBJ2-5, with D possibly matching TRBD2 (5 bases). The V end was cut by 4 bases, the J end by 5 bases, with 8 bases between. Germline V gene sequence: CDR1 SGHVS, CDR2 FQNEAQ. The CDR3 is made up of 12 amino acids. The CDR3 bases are TGTGCCAGCAGCTCAAGGAGGGAGACCCAGTACTTC. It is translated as CASSSRRETQYF.

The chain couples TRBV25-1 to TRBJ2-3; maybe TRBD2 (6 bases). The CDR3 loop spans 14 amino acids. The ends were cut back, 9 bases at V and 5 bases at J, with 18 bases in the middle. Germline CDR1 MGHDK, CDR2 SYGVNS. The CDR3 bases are TGTGCCAGTTTCGGGGGACTGCTGGGAGATACGCAGTATTTT. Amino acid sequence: CASFGGLLGDTQYF.

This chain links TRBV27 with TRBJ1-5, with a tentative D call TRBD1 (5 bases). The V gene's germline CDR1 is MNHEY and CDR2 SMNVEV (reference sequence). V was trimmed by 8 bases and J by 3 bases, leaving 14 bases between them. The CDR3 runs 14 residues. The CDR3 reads CASVPDRANQPQHF. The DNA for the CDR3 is TGTGCCAGCGTACCCGACAGAGCCAATCAGCCCCAGCATTTT.

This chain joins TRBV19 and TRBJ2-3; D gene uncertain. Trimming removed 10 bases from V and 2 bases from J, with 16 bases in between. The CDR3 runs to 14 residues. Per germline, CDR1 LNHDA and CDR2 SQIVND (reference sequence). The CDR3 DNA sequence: TGTGCCACCCTCGGCCTTCGGGCCACAGATACGCAGTATTTT. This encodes CATLGLRATDTQYF.

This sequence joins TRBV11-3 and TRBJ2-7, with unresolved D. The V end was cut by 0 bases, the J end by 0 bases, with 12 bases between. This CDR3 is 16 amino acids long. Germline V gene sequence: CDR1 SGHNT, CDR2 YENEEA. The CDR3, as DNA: TGTGCCAGCAGCTTAGATCTCGCCAGAAGCTCCTACGAGCAGTACTTC. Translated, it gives CASSLDLARSSYEQYF.

CDR3: CASSFQGENEKLFF. CDR3 sequence (DNA): TGCGCCAGCAGCTTCCAGGGCGAAAATGAAAAACTGTTTTTT. This chain links TRBV5-1 with TRBJ1-4, with D tentatively TRBD1 (5 bases). This CDR3 region has 14 residues. Trimming removed 2 bases from V and 5 bases from J, with 10 bases in between. Germline V gene data show CDR1 as SGHRS and CDR2 as YFSETQ.

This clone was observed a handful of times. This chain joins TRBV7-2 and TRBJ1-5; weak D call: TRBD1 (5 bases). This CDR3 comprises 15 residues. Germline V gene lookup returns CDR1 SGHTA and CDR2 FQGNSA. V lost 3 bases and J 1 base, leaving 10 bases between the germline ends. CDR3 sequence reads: CASSFAGTSNQPQHF. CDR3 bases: TGTGCCAGCAGCTTCGCAGGGACGAGCAATCAGCCCCAGCATTTT.

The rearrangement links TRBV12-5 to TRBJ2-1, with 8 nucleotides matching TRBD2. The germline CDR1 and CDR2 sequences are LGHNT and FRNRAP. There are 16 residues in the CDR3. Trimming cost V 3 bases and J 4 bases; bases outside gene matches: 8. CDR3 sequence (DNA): TGTGCTAGTGGTTTAGCAAAGCGGGAGCCTTACAATGAGCAGTTCTTC. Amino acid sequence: CASGLAKREPYNEQFF.

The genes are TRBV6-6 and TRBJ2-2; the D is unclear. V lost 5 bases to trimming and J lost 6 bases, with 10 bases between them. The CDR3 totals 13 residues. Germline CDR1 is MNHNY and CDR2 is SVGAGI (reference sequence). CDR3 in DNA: TGTGCCAGCAGTCGCGTCGGTGCCGGGGAGCTGTTTTTT. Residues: CASSRVGAGELFF.

CDR3 protein: CASSPVSGGTGELFF. The CDR3 coding sequence is TGTGCCAGCAGCCCTGTTAGCGGGGGGACCGGGGAGCTGTTTTTT. The chain carries TRBV14 and TRBJ2-2; TRBD2 agrees at 10 bases. Germline-derived CDR1 and CDR2 are SGHDN and FVKESK. This CDR3 is 15 amino acids long. With V trimmed by 4 bases and J by 5 bases, 4 bases remained unmatched. Drawing the rest from reference TRBV14 and TRBJ2-2, the complete variable domain is EAGVTQFPSHSVIEKGQTVTLRCDPISGHDNLYWYRRVMGKEIKFLLHFVKESKQDESGMPNNRFLAERTGGTYSTLKVQPAELEDSGVYFCASSPVSGGTGELFFGEGSRLTVL.

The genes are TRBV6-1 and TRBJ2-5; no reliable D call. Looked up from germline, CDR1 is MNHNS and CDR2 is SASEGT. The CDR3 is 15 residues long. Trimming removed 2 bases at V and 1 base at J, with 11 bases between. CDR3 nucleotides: TGTGCCAGCAGTGAAATGTACAGTTCCCAAGAGACCCAGTACTTC. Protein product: CASSEMYSSQETQYF.

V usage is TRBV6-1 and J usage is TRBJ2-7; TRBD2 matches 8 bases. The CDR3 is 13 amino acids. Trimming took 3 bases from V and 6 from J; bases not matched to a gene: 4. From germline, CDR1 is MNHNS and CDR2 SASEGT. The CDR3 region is CASSETSEGEQYF. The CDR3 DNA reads TGTGCCAGCAGTGAGACTAGCGAGGGCGAGCAGTACTTC.

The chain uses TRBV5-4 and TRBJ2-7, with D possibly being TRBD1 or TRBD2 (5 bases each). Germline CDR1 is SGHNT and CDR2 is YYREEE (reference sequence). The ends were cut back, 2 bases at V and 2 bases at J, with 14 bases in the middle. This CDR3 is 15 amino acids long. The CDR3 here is CASSFGGPDTYEQYF. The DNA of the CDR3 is TGTGCCAGCAGCTTTGGGGGACCCGATACCTACGAGCAGTACTTC.

CDR3 loop: CASSYAAGSNQPQHF. The DNA of the CDR3 is TGTGCCAGCAGCTACGCGGCAGGCAGCAATCAGCCCCAGCATTTT. The genes are TRBV6-5 and TRBJ1-5; D remains unclear. Trimming removed 6 bases from V and 1 base from J, with 13 bases in between. The germline V gene encodes CDR1 MNHEY and CDR2 SVGAGI. The length of the CDR3 is 15 residues.

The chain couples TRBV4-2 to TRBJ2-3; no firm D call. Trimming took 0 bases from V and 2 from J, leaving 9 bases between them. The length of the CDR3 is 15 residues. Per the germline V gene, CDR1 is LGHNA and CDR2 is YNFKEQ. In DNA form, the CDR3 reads TGTGCCAGCAGCCAAGATCCGGACCCCACAGATACGCAGTATTTT. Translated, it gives CASSQDPDPTDTQYF.